This T cell receptor beta chain was found in a study of persistence of HIV-infected CD4 T cells. Turning to the study itself: CD4+ T cells responding to CMV or HIV-1 Gag were isolated.

CDR3 size: 14 residues. CDR1 is SGHNT and CDR2 is YYREEE in the germline V gene (reference sequence). Between the trimmed V and J ends, which lost 0 bases and 3 bases, there was a span of 7 bases. This clone was found a few times. Its antigen is undetermined. The immunoSEQ assay was version 4, run in survey mode. TCRdb's table, derived via immunoSEQ multiplex PCR, lists solely in-frame clones and lacks some. The sample lists more than 45,000 clones, about 80% occurring once. The stimulus was lysate of CMV-infected fibroblasts, around 10 ug/mL. Memory cells lacking CD40L and CD69 with high CD45RO were sorted.

The chain recombines TRBV5-4 with TRBJ1-5; D gene ambiguous. This receptor was taken from an adult man with HIV who was CMV-seropositive. The sequences come from CD4+ T cells sorted from PBMCs after approximately 19-hour stimulation, collected from a patient who received antiretroviral therapy. This CDR3 is CASSLGGLNQPQHF. The CDR3, as DNA: TGTGCCAGCAGCTTGGGAGGACTCAATCAGCCCCAGCATTTT.